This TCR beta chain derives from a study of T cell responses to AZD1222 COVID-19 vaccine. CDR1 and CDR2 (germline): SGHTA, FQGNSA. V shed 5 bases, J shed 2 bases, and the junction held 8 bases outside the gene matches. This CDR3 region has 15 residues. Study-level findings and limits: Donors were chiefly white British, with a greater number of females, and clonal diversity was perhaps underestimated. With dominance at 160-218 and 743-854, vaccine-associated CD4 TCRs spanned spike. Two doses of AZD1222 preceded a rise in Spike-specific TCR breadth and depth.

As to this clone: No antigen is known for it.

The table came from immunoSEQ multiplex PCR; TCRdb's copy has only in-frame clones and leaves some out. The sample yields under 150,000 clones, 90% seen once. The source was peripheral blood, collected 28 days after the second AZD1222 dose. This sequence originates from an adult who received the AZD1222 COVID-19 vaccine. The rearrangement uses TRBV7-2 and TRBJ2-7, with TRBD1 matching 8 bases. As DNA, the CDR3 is TGTGCCAGCAGCGAGGGGACAGGTAAAACCTACGAGCAGTACTTC. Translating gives CASSEGTGKTYEQYF. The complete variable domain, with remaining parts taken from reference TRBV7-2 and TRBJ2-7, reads GAGVSQSPSNKVTEKGKDVELRCDPISGHTALYWYRQSLGQGLEFLIYFQGNSAPDKSGLPSDRFSAERTGGSVSTLTIQRTQQEDSAVYLCASSEGTGKTYEQYFGPGTRLTVT.